The 31 T cell receptor beta chains below all came from one sample that was sequenced in a study of T cells after yellow fever vaccination. TCRdb called the 5' RACE reads again in MiXCR, with one record for every CDR3 protein. The sample has a few hundred thousand distinct CDR3 sequences, around 6.8% seen once; the top ten hold roughly a sixth. This sample comprised PBMCs, obtained roughly 46 days after the first yellow fever vaccination. Source of these receptors: a man younger than 35 who received the YFV17D yellow fever vaccine.

This clonotype was seen more than once but under ten times. CDR3 DNA: TGTGCCAGCAGCTACGACAGCCCCGAAGCTTTCTTT. Its translation: CASSYDSPEAFF. The V and J genes are TRBV7-9 and TRBJ1-1; possible D gene TRBD1, 5 bases. The CDR3 runs to 12 residues. V was clipped by 4 bases and J by 8 bases, with 11 bases between them. Germline V gene data show CDR1 as SEHNR and CDR2 as FQNEAQ (reference sequence).

The chain links TRBV10-3 to TRBJ2-7, with 7 bases lining up with TRBD2. The CDR3 runs 14 residues. With V trimmed by 4 bases and J by 0 bases, 3 bases remained unmatched. The germline V gene encodes CDR1 ENHRY and CDR2 SYGVKD. The CDR3 nucleotides read TGTGCCATCAGTGGACAGCGGGGCTCCTACGAGCAGTACTTC. As protein: CAISGQRGSYEQYF.

The chain couples TRBV4-2 to TRBJ2-1; 16 bases line up with TRBD2. The CDR3 runs 18 residues. Trimming at V came to 2 bases and at J to 4 bases, leaving 5 bases not matched to a gene. Germline V gene data show CDR1 as LGHNA and CDR2 as YNFKEQ. CDR3: CASSQSGLAGGKYNEQFF. The CDR3 DNA reads as TGTGCCAGCAGCCAATCGGGACTAGCGGGGGGGAAGTACAATGAGCAGTTCTTC.

This clonotype was found a few times. The chain joins TRBV5-4 to TRBJ1-2; 11 bases fit TRBD1. Germline CDR1 and CDR2: SGHNT and YYREEE (reference sequence). The CDR3 has 15 residues. V gave up 5 bases and J gave up 3 bases; unmatched junction bases: 6. CDR3 sequence: CASSRPGQGDYGYTF. The CDR3 DNA follows: TGTGCCAGCAGTCGGCCGGGACAGGGGGACTATGGCTACACCTTC. The full variable domain, completed using reference TRBV5-4 and TRBJ1-2, is ETGVTQSPTHLIKTRGQQVTLRCSSQSGHNTVSWYQQALGQGPQFIFQYYREEENGRGNFPPRFSGLQFPNYSSELNVNALELDDSALYLCASSRPGQGDYGYTFGSGTRLTVV.

The chain links TRBV7-2 to TRBJ2-3; no firm D call. CDR3 length: 13 residues. Trimming took off 3 bases at V and 5 bases at J, with 9 bases between the two ends. Per germline, CDR1 SGHTA and CDR2 FQGNSA. CDR3 in DNA: TGTGCCAGCAGCTTTGGGCTGGGAGATACGCAGTATTTT. It encodes CASSFGLGDTQYF.

This clonotype was seen a few times. This rearrangement joins TRBV11-2 to TRBJ2-7; tentatively, D is TRBD2 (5 bases). Trimming took off 8 bases at V and 0 bases at J, with 14 bases between the two ends. Germline CDR1 is SGHAT and CDR2 is FQNNGV. This CDR3 is 14 amino acids long. CDR3 amino acids: CASGRTFSSYEQYF. In DNA form, the CDR3 reads TGTGCCAGCGGTCGGACTTTCAGCTCCTACGAGCAGTACTTC.

This clonotype was found a few times. The J gene is TRBJ1-5, the V gene TRBV24-1; D remains ambiguous. Germline V gene sequence: CDR1 KGHDR, CDR2 SFDVKD. V was clipped by 9 bases and J by 4 bases, with 12 bases between them. CDR3 size: 13 residues. CDR3 protein: CATSGDGNQPQHF. Written as DNA, the CDR3 is TGTGCCACCTCCGGTGACGGGAATCAGCCCCAGCATTTT.

The rearrangement links TRBV5-4 to TRBJ1-2, with a tentative D call TRBD1 (5 bases). Trimming removed 0 bases at V and 8 bases at J, with 20 bases between. Germline CDR1 SGHNT, CDR2 YYREEE (reference sequence). This CDR3 contains 16 residues. As DNA, the CDR3 is TGTGCCAGCAGCTTGGAGATCCGCAGGCCAGAGGGGGGCTACACCTTC. Its protein product is CASSLEIRRPEGGYTF.

The sample holds a few counts of this clonotype. The V gene is TRBV7-2, the J gene TRBJ2-2; 8 nucleotides align to TRBD1. The CDR3 is 15 residues long. Germline V CDR1 and CDR2: SGHTA, FQGNSA. Trimming at V came to 3 bases and at J to 5 bases, leaving 5 bases not matched to a gene. The CDR3 loop is CASSFQDRETGELFF. The CDR3 nucleotides read TGTGCCAGCAGCTTCCAGGACAGGGAGACCGGGGAGCTGTTTTTT.

This clonotype was detected ten times or more. The chain recombines TRBV5-1 with TRBJ2-1; 11 bases fit TRBD1. CDR3 length: 15 amino acids. CDR1 is SGHRS and CDR2 is YFSETQ in the germline V gene. The junction had 2 bases not matched to a gene; V was cut back by 4 bases and J by 2 bases. CDR3 in amino acids: CASSQGQGAYNEQFF. CDR3 DNA sequence: TGCGCCAGCAGCCAGGGACAGGGGGCCTACAATGAGCAGTTCTTC.

This clonotype was detected a few times. V gene TRBV10-1 combines with J gene TRBJ2-5; 10 bases agree with TRBD2. V shed 2 bases and J 1 base; nucleotides not matched to a gene: 4. Germline CDR1 is WNHNN and CDR2 is SYGVQD (reference sequence). This CDR3 is built from 16 residues. The CDR3 region has the DNA TGCGCCAGCAGTGAGGCTAGCGGGGGCGGCCAAGAGACCCAGTACTTC. Protein sequence: CASSEASGGGQETQYF.

J is TRBJ2-1 and V is TRBV6-1; no definite D call. V was cut by 1 base and J by 6 bases, with 10 bases left in between. CDR1 is MNHNS and CDR2 is SASEGT in the germline V gene. The CDR3 totals 14 residues. CDR3 nucleotides: TGTGCCAGCAGTGAAGTGTTGAATCGCAATGAGCAGTTCTTC. Residues: CASSEVLNRNEQFF.

This clonotype was observed many times. CDR3 DNA sequence: TGTGCCAGCACCGAGACACAGGGATTGAATTCACCCCTCCACTTT. Translating gives CASTETQGLNSPLHF. This chain uses TRBV11-2 with TRBJ1-6; the D gene is possibly TRBD1 (6 bases). V lost 7 bases, J lost 7 bases, and 17 bases lay in between. Germline CDR1 is SGHAT and CDR2 is FQNNGV. This CDR3 contains 15 residues.

This clonotype was observed at least ten times. V gene TRBV7-8 combines with J gene TRBJ1-5, with 7 bases aligning to TRBD1. Germline trimming cut 1 base from V and 3 bases from J; bases unmatched to any gene: 9. Germline V gene sequence: CDR1 SGHVS, CDR2 FQNEAQ. This CDR3 is 17 amino acids long. The CDR3 loop reads CASSLVTGTEFNQPQHF. The CDR3 DNA sequence: TGTGCCAGCAGCTTAGTTACCGGGACAGAATTCAATCAGCCCCAGCATTTT.

This clonotype was counted at least ten times. The chain couples TRBV7-9 to TRBJ2-3, with 12 bases that match TRBD1. The CDR3 totals 13 residues. Unmatched junction bases numbered 4, after V lost 11 bases and J lost 4 bases. Per the germline V gene, CDR1 is SEHNR and CDR2 is FQNEAQ (reference sequence). The CDR3 coding sequence is TGTGCCGGTGGGACAGGGGGCTCAGATACGCAGTATTTT. It yields the protein CAGGTGGSDTQYF.

This clonotype was counted only a few times. The chain has TRBV4-2 and TRBJ1-4; no firm D call. Germline V gene lookup returns CDR1 LGHNA and CDR2 YNFKEQ. Trimming pared 7 bases from V and 8 bases from J, leaving 11 bases between. CDR3 length equals 12 residues. As DNA, the CDR3 is TGTGCCAGCACAAGTGTACGGGAAAAACTGTTTTTT. This sequence encodes CASTSVREKLFF.

The CDR3 reads CASSSGQGSNQPQHF. The CDR3 coding sequence is TGTGCCAGCAGTTCAGGACAGGGAAGCAATCAGCCCCAGCATTTT. This chain links TRBV12-3 or TRBV12-4 with TRBJ1-5; the match to TRBD1 covers 8 bases. This CDR3 has 15 residues. The junction had 3 bases not matched to a gene; V was cut back by 4 bases and J by 1 base.

This clonotype was observed a few times. V gene TRBV24-1 combines with J gene TRBJ2-2; 7 nucleotides agree with TRBD1. The CDR3 totals 15 residues. V shed 9 bases, J shed 4 bases, and the junction held 10 bases outside the gene matches. CDR1 KGHDR and CDR2 SFDVKD come from the germline V gene. This CDR3 reads CATYLSQGVTGELFF. As DNA, the CDR3 is TGTGCCACCTATTTGTCGCAGGGGGTCACCGGGGAGCTGTTTTTT.

This clonotype has at least ten counts. The chain uses TRBV20-1 and TRBJ2-7; 12 nucleotides match TRBD1. This CDR3 comprises 15 residues. The V gene's germline CDR1 is DFQATT and CDR2 SNEGSKA (reference sequence). V lost 1 base to trimming and J lost 1 base; unmatched junction nucleotides: 2. Written as DNA, the CDR3 is TGCAGTGCTAGAGTGGGACAGGGGGCGTCCTACGAGCAGTACTTC. Translating it yields CSARVGQGASYEQYF.

This clonotype was observed at least ten times. This chain uses TRBV9 with TRBJ1-5, with D perhaps matching TRBD1 (5 bases). The CDR3 is 13 residues long. Trimming took off 7 bases at V and 3 bases at J, with 11 bases between the two ends. Per the germline V gene, CDR1 is SGDLS and CDR2 is YYNGEE. CDR3 nucleotides: TGTGCCAGCGGGAAGGGGCTCAATCAGCCCCAGCATTTT. Protein sequence: CASGKGLNQPQHF.

The J gene is TRBJ1-4, the V gene TRBV12-3 or TRBV12-4, with D possibly being TRBD1 (6 bases). This CDR3 has 19 amino acids. The germline V and J ends were trimmed by 6 bases and 0 bases, with 23 bases remaining between them. The CDR3 is CASSPRGGWTAATNEKLFF. DNA for the CDR3: TGTGCCAGCAGCCCTCGCGGGGGCTGGACCGCTGCAACTAATGAAAAACTGTTTTTT.

This clonotype has only a few counts. The V and J genes are TRBV9 and TRBJ2-7; 9 bases fit TRBD2. Germline trimming cut 0 bases from V and 6 bases from J; bases unmatched to any gene: 7. Germline lookup yields CDR1 SGDLS and CDR2 YYNGEE. The CDR3 has 15 amino acids. In nucleotides, the CDR3 is TGTGCCAGCAGCGTAGCGATAGGACTAGCGTCCGAGCAGTACTTC. Its protein product is CASSVAIGLASEQYF. Based on the CDR3 plus reference TRBV9 and TRBJ2-7, the full variable domain is DSGVTQTPKHLITATGQRVTLRCSPRSGDLSVYWYQQSLDQGLQFLIQYYNGEERAKGNILERFSAQQFPDLHSELNLSSLELGDSALYFCASSVAIGLASEQYFGPGTRLTVT.

This clonotype was recorded a few times. The chain recombines TRBV7-2 with TRBJ1-5; 7 nucleotides align to TRBD1. The germline V gene has CDR1 SGHTA and CDR2 FQGNSA. Germline trimming cut 5 bases from V and 3 bases from J; bases unmatched to any gene: 7. The CDR3 is 15 residues long. This CDR3 is CASSLWTGLNQPQHF. The DNA of the CDR3 is TGTGCCAGCAGCCTATGGACAGGACTCAATCAGCCCCAGCATTTT.

This clonotype came up a few times. The rearrangement uses TRBV7-6 and TRBJ2-2, with TRBD2 identical over 12 bases. V shed 5 bases, J shed 6 bases, and the junction held 7 bases outside the gene matches. This CDR3 is built from 16 residues. CDR1 SGHVS and CDR2 FNYEAQ come from the germline V gene. In nucleotides, the CDR3 is TGTGCCAGCAGCCCGGCTAGCGGGGGGGCCCCCGGGGAGCTGTTTTTT. This codes for CASSPASGGAPGELFF.

At least ten counts were recorded for this clonotype. The J gene is TRBJ2-5, the V gene TRBV29-1; D not certain. The CDR3 runs 14 residues. Trimming pared 5 bases from V and 2 bases from J, leaving 15 bases between. CDR1 and CDR2 (germline): SQVTM, ANQGSEA. The CDR3 nucleotides read TGCAGCGTTAGGGTGGGCATCGTTCAAGAGACCCAGTACTTC. Residues: CSVRVGIVQETQYF.

The V call is TRBV19, the J call TRBJ2-3; D is unresolved. Trimming pared 0 bases from V and 4 bases from J, leaving 2 bases between. The CDR3 extends over 12 amino acids. CDR1 and CDR2 from the germline V gene are LNHDA and SQIVND (reference sequence). The CDR3: CASSIDPDTQYF. The CDR3, as DNA: TGTGCCAGTAGTATAGATCCAGATACGCAGTATTTT.

This rearrangement joins TRBV12-3 or TRBV12-4 to TRBJ2-7; 9 positions agree with TRBD1. The CDR3 is made up of 15 amino acids. V trimming: 5 bases; J trimming: 6 bases; junction bases outside the gene matches: 11. The CDR3 DNA follows: TGTGCCAGCAGTCCGCAACAGGGGGCGATGTCCGAGCAGTACTTC. It yields the protein CASSPQQGAMSEQYF.

The genes are TRBV10-3 and TRBJ1-1, with no clear D. The germline CDR1 and CDR2 sequences are ENHRY and SYGVKD. This CDR3 has 12 residues. V was pared by 6 bases and J by 4 bases, with 9 bases between. The CDR3 reads CAIRATGTEAFF. Written as DNA, the CDR3 is TGTGCCATCAGAGCCACCGGCACTGAAGCTTTCTTT.

Only a few counts were recorded for this clonotype. The chain is built from TRBV6-2 or TRBV6-3 and TRBJ2-1; no clear D gene. Germline lookup yields CDR1 MNHEY and CDR2 SVGEGT. V was pared by 0 bases and J by 8 bases, with 8 bases between. The CDR3 runs 13 residues. CDR3 sequence: CASSYSMAHEQFF. CDR3 nucleotide sequence: TGTGCCAGCAGTTACTCGATGGCCCATGAGCAGTTCTTC.

In its sample, this clonotype was seen a few times. The chain combines TRBV6-2 or TRBV6-3 with TRBJ1-1; no reliable D call. This CDR3 spans 12 amino acids. Trimming shortened V by 7 bases and J by 1 base, and 7 bases separated the two germline ends. Germline loops: CDR1 MNHEY, CDR2 SVGEGT. CDR3 region: CASKLRNTEAFF. CDR3 nucleotides: TGTGCCAGCAAACTAAGGAACACTGAAGCTTTCTTT.

This clonotype has more than one count but fewer than ten. The chain uses TRBV7-2 and TRBJ2-7; 7 bases are shared with TRBD2. The CDR3 totals 14 residues. The V gene end was trimmed by 8 bases and the J gene end by 3 bases; junction bases not matched to a gene: 10. Germline CDR1 reads SGHTA; CDR2 reads FQGNSA. The CDR3 here is CASGRTGDYYEQYF. The CDR3 DNA sequence: TGTGCCAGCGGGAGGACCGGGGACTACTACGAGCAGTACTTC.